The 22 T cell receptor beta chains given below trace back to one sample, sequenced in a study of neurological immune-mediated disorders. The time point is: technical triplicate 1. TCRdb re-called the 5' RACE reads through MiXCR, storing one row per CDR3 protein. The sample consists of roughly 25,000 distinct CDR3 sequences, approximately 13% of them appearing once. The sample consisted of CD4+ T cells from blood. These receptors were taken from a female donor with HTLV-1-associated myelopathy (HAM/TSP).

The rearrangement joins TRBV20-1 to TRBJ2-1; 7 bases are a match to TRBD1. Germline loops: CDR1 DFQATT, CDR2 SNEGSKA (reference sequence). There are 14 residues in the CDR3. J was trimmed by 15 bases and V by 3 bases; bases with no gene match: 17. The CDR3 sequence: CSARRHIGQATWFF. The CDR3 nucleotides are TGCAGTGCTAGGAGACACATAGGACAGGCAACTTGGTTCTTC.

This clonotype is classed as medium-sized. This rearrangement joins TRBV5-1 to TRBJ2-7, with TRBD2 identical over 7 bases. V was pared by 0 bases and J by 0 bases, with 0 bases of the junction left unmatched. This CDR3 is built from 14 residues. Per the germline V gene, CDR1 is SGHRS and CDR2 is YFSETQ. The CDR3 loop is CASSLGDYSYEQYF. The CDR3 nucleotides read TGCGCCAGCAGCTTGGGGGACTACTCCTACGAGCAGTACTTC.

This clonotype was seen repeatedly, ten times or more. V gene TRBV20-1 combines with J gene TRBJ1-4, with 10 bases matching TRBD1. From germline, CDR1 is DFQATT and CDR2 SNEGSKA (reference sequence). The CDR3 is 14 amino acids. V gave up 0 bases and J gave up 6 bases; unmatched junction bases: 1. CDR3 protein: CSAREDRGYEKLFF. The CDR3 region has the DNA TGCAGTGCTAGAGAGGACAGGGGGTATGAAAAACTGTTTTTT.

The chain carries TRBV4-2 and TRBJ1-4; possibly TRBD1 for D (6 bases). V lost 1 base to trimming and J lost 8 bases, with 17 bases between them. The CDR3 runs 16 residues. Per germline, CDR1 LGHNA and CDR2 YNFKEQ. In DNA form, the CDR3 reads TGTGCCAGCAGCCAAGGTACAGGGCCGCCGAACGAAAAACTGTTTTTT. Translated: CASSQGTGPPNEKLFF.

This clonotype was observed at least ten times. The chain couples TRBV2 to TRBJ1-5; the match to TRBD1 covers 7 bases. This CDR3 has 14 amino acids. J was trimmed by 7 bases and V by 5 bases; bases with no gene match: 8. Per germline, CDR1 SNHLY and CDR2 FYNNEI. DNA of the CDR3: TGTGCCAGCAGTTACAGGGGAAGCGGGCAGCCCCAGCATTTT. As protein: CASSYRGSGQPQHF.

This clonotype was counted ten times or more. The V gene is TRBV12-3 or TRBV12-4, the J gene TRBJ2-7; 7 bases are a match to TRBD2. V shed 5 bases, J shed 4 bases, and the junction held 11 bases outside the gene matches. This CDR3 is 15 amino acids long. The CDR3 loop reads CASSEWGGYSYEQYF. The CDR3, as DNA: TGTGCCAGCAGTGAATGGGGGGGGTATTCATACGAGCAGTACTTC.

This clonotype has ten or more counts. V is TRBV2 and J is TRBJ2-7, with TRBD1 identical over 8 bases. The CDR3 is 13 amino acids. Germline V CDR1 and CDR2: SNHLY, FYNNEI. J gave up 7 bases and V 6 bases, and 8 bases lay outside the gene matches. CDR3 protein: CASSRTGRGEQYF. The CDR3, as DNA: TGTGCCAGCAGCCGGACAGGGCGAGGAGAGCAGTACTTC. The full variable domain, with the rest looked up from reference TRBV2 and TRBJ2-7, is EPEVTQTPSHQVTQMGQEVILRCVPISNHLYFYWYRQILGQKVEFLVSFYNNEISEKSEIFDDQFSVERPDGSNFTLKIRSTKLEDSAMYFCASSRTGRGEQYFGPGTRLTVT.

The chain carries TRBV7-9 and TRBJ2-1; no clear D. This CDR3 has 17 amino acids. The germline CDR1 and CDR2 sequences are SEHNR and FQNEAQ (reference sequence). Deletions cut 2 bases from V and 4 bases from J, with 18 bases between. This CDR3 reads CASSLTRFISSYNEQFF. The CDR3 region has the DNA TGTGCCAGCAGCTTAACAAGATTTATAAGCTCATACAATGAGCAGTTCTTC. Based on the CDR3 plus reference TRBV7-9 and TRBJ2-1, the full variable domain is DTGVSQNPRHKITKRGQNVTFRCDPISEHNRLYWYRQTLGQGPEFLTYFQNEAQLEKSRLLSDRFSAERPKGSFSTLEIQRTEQGDSAMYLCASSLTRFISSYNEQFFGPGTRLTVL.

This clonotype was seen more than once but under ten times. Possible read error: a much larger clone is one base away. J is TRBJ2-3 and V is TRBV5-6; 11 nucleotides align to TRBD1. Germline V gives CDR1 SGHDT, CDR2 YYEEEE. The CDR3 has 16 amino acids. Trimming took 4 bases from V and 4 from J; bases not matched to a gene: 8. CDR3 amino acids: CASSTPPGQGADTQYF. The CDR3 nucleotides read TGTGCCAGCAGCACCCCCCCGGGACAGGGGGCAGATACGCAGTATTTT.

This clonotype showed up many times. The chain carries TRBV10-2 and TRBJ2-1; no definite D call. Germline loops: CDR1 WSHSY, CDR2 SAAADI. With 0 bases removed from V and 6 bases from J, the gap between germline ends came to 6 bases. This CDR3 is 13 amino acids long. CDR3 in amino acids: CASSESRTNEQFF. For the CDR3, the DNA is TGCGCCAGCAGTGAGTCGAGAACCAATGAGCAGTTCTTC.

This clonotype was picked up many times. The genes are TRBV28 and TRBJ1-3; 7 bases line up with TRBD1. Looked up from germline, CDR1 is MDHEN and CDR2 is SYDVKM. Trimming removed 7 bases from V and 8 bases from J; junction bases left unmatched: 11. This CDR3 spans 14 amino acids. The CDR3 region has the DNA TGTGCCAGCACCGACAGGGCCCTTGGGGACACCATATATTTT. This codes for CASTDRALGDTIYF.

The sample holds many counts of this clonotype. The chain recombines TRBV29-1 with TRBJ2-5; weak D call: TRBD2 (5 bases). Per germline, CDR1 SQVTM and CDR2 ANQGSEA. Trimming cost V 6 bases and J 1 base, with 12 bases left between them. The CDR3 consists of 13 residues. DNA for the CDR3: TGCAGCGTCGCCTTAGGACTCCAAGAGACCCAGTACTTC. Residues: CSVALGLQETQYF.

This clonotype showed up many times. This sequence joins TRBV20-1 and TRBJ1-6; 7 bases map to TRBD1. The CDR3 spans 13 residues. Germline V gene data show CDR1 as DFQATT and CDR2 as SNEGSKA (reference sequence). After removal of 6 bases from V and 7 bases from J, the junction contained 6 bases not matched to a gene. The CDR3 DNA reads as TGCAGTGCCAACAGGGGCTTCAATTCACCCCTCCACTTT. This sequence encodes CSANRGFNSPLHF.

This clonotype came up many times. J is TRBJ2-3 and V is TRBV7-6; TRBD1 aligns across 7 bases. Germline V lookup: CDR1 SGHVS, CDR2 FNYEAQ. The CDR3 is made up of 15 amino acids. Trimming removed 3 bases from V and 3 bases from J; junction bases left unmatched: 6. The CDR3 nucleotides read TGTGCCAGCAGCTTTCAGGCGACAGGGACAGATACGCAGTATTTT. This gives the protein CASSFQATGTDTQYF.

This chain links TRBV20-1 with TRBJ2-1; D may correspond to TRBD1 or TRBD2 (6 bases each). Germline-derived CDR1 and CDR2 are DFQATT and SNEGSKA (reference sequence). Between the trimmed V and J ends, which lost 1 base and 6 bases, there was a span of 10 bases. The CDR3 is 13 residues long. CDR3 sequence reads: CSARGGASNEQFF. Here the CDR3 DNA reads TGCAGTGCTAGAGGGGGGGCCTCCAATGAGCAGTTCTTC.

This clonotype was picked up many times. This chain joins TRBV3-1 and TRBJ1-2, with a tentative D call TRBD1 (6 bases). V dropped 4 bases and J dropped 10 bases, with 16 bases sitting between them. The germline gives CDR1 LGHDT, CDR2 YNNKEL (reference sequence). The CDR3 contains 13 residues. CDR3 DNA: TGTGCCAGCAGCCTGGGGGGCGAGAGGGCCTACACCTTC. This gives the protein CASSLGGERAYTF.

This clonotype is a singleton in its sample. The junction does not match germline at one end; this may be a read error. The chain recombines TRBV29-1 with TRBJ2-2, with D possibly TRBD1 on 6 matching bases. There are 14 residues in the CDR3. In germline, CDR1 is SQVTM, CDR2 ANQGSEA. CDR3 in amino acids: CSVKGETNTRELFF. For the CDR3, the DNA is TGCAGCGTAAAGGGGGAAACGAACACCAGGGAGCTGTTTTTT.

This clonotype was detected many times. Here the CDR3 DNA reads TGTGCCAGCAGCTTACCCCAGGGCAGGGGGGGAGCTAAGCAGTACTTC. Its protein is CASSLPQGRGGAKQYF. J is TRBJ2-7 and V is TRBV11-2; D possibly uses TRBD1 or TRBD2 (7 bases each). Trimming removed 2 bases at V and 8 bases at J, with 22 bases between. CDR1 and CDR2 from the germline V gene are SGHAT and FQNNGV. This CDR3 region has 16 residues.

This clonotype was counted at least ten times. The gene calls are TRBV28 and TRBJ1-6; 9 nucleotides match TRBD1. This CDR3 is 18 amino acids long. Germline V CDR1 and CDR2: MDHEN, SYDVKM. V lost 1 base and J lost 10; bases outside the gene matches: 14. The CDR3 is CASSLSALGTGIRSPLHF. As DNA, the CDR3 is TGTGCCAGCAGTTTATCGGCTCTCGGGACAGGGATTCGGTCACCCCTCCACTTT.

This clonotype was detected ten times or more. The J gene is TRBJ1-4, the V gene TRBV4-1, with 8 bases identical to TRBD1. From germline, CDR1 is MGHRA and CDR2 YSYEKL. The CDR3 is 17 residues long. V lost 4 bases and J lost 4; bases outside the gene matches: 11. CDR3 region: CASSPQGARQFNEKLFF. Here the CDR3 DNA reads TGCGCCAGCAGCCCGCAGGGGGCCCGACAGTTTAATGAAAAACTGTTTTTT.

This clonotype has ten or more counts. The rearrangement uses TRBV20-1 and TRBJ2-3; 14 bases agree with TRBD2. The CDR3 spans 16 residues. CDR1 is DFQATT, CDR2 SNEGSKA, per germline (reference sequence). Germline trimming cut 7 bases from V and 1 base from J; bases unmatched to any gene: 7. CDR3 sequence (DNA): TGCAGTGTTCCCCCGGGACTAGCGGGGGGCACAGATACGCAGTATTTT. It codes for CSVPPGLAGGTDTQYF.

CDR3 sequence reads: CASSGGTGNTIYF. The CDR3 DNA reads TGTGCCAGCAGTGGGGGAACTGGAAACACCATATATTTT. This chain joins TRBV2 and TRBJ1-3; D gene ambiguous. This CDR3 region has 13 residues. Trimming removed 4 bases from V and 2 bases from J, with 6 bases in between. Germline values: CDR1 SNHLY, CDR2 FYNNEI.